This T cell receptor (beta chain) was recorded in a study of T cell responses to AZD1222 COVID-19 vaccine. With regard to this clone: Its antigen is as yet unknown.

Study findings and constraints: Repertoire sampling happened only post peak T cell response. Spike was spanned by vaccine-associated CD4 TCRs, which were dominant at 160-218 and 743-854.

Generated by immunoSEQ multiplex PCR, the TCRdb table keeps only in-frame clones and is missing some. The sample carries more than 100,000 clones, approximately 85% recorded once. Trimming took 1 base from V and 5 from J, leaving 20 bases between them. Looked up from germline, CDR1 is SGHNT and CDR2 is YENEEA. This CDR3 spans 17 amino acids. The sequence derives from an adult who received the MenACWY meningococcal vaccine as a control. Sequencing used peripheral blood, obtained 28 days after the second dose of the MenACWY control vaccine. V usage is TRBV11-3 and J usage is TRBJ1-1; weak D call: TRBD1 (6 bases). Here the CDR3 DNA reads TGTGCCAGCAGCTTAGGGGGGCGGACCCGAAGGGGGACTGAAGCTTTCTTT. It codes for CASSLGGRTRRGTEAFF.